The clone carrying this T cell receptor (beta chain) is labeled as medium-sized. No antigen is known for it. The library protocol tagged individual cDNA molecules with unique molecular identifiers. TCRdb itself ran the 5' RACE reads through MiXCR, one entry per CDR3 protein. The sample holds more than 20,000 distinct CDR3 sequences, 4% seen once. The sample originates from a study of early T cells in non-severe SARS-CoV-2 infection. In the study overall: Bulk RNA isolated from unsorted whole blood underwent sequencing; chains were not paired. Findings and caveats of the study: CD4 and private specificities were missed by VDJdb matching, which favored anti-spike CD8 responses.

Germline V gene sequence: CDR1 SGHTA, CDR2 FQGTGA. The V end was cut by 5 bases, the J end by 1 base, with 10 bases between. The CDR3 extends over 14 amino acids. The sequenced sample was whole blood. The origin of this receptor is an adult who was a healthcare worker with PCR-confirmed SARS-CoV-2 infection or an uninfected control (not recorded which). This rearrangement joins TRBV7-3 to TRBJ2-3; tentative D call: TRBD1 (5 bases). CDR3 residues: CASSHQGGTDTQYF. The CDR3 coding sequence is TGTGCCAGCAGCCACCAAGGGGGCACAGATACGCAGTATTTT.